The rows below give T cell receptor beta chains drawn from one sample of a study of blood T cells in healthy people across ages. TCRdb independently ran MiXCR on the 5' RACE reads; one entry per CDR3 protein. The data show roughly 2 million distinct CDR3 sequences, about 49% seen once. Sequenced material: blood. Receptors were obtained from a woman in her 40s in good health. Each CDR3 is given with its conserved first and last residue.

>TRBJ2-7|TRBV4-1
CASSPSPGQTYYEQYF
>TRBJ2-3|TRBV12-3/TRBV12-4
CASSSEGWTDTQYF
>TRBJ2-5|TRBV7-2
CASTPPGQRQETQYF
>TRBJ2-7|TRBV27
CASSSRHEQYF
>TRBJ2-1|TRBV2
CASREDYDKVFF
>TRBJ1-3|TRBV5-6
CASSAGSYSGNTIYF
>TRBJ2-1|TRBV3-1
CASSQTPGRNNEQFF
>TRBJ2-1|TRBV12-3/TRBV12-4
CASSRSGGRYNEQFF
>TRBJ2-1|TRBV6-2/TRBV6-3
CASINNRGPYNEQFF
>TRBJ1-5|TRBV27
CASSVGQGPNQPQHF
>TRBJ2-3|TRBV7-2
CASSLDVAGGTGTQYF
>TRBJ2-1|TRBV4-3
CASSQDLGRYNEQFF
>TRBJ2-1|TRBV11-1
CASSLSQGAREQFF
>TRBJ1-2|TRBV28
CASLTFYGYTF
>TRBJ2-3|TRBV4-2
CASSPRERGFRDTQYF
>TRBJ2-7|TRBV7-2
CASSLARGGLYEQYF
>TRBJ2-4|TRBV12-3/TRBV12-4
CASSLNEAAKEYF
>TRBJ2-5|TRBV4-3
CASSQEGVVADWVQETQYF
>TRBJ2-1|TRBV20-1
CSASRGGESNEQFF
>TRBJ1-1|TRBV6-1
CASTAVGTYTEAFF
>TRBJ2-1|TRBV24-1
CATSDAGGNRNEQFF
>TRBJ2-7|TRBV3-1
CASSRLDYEQYF
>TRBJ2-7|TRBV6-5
CASSPPGLYYEQYF
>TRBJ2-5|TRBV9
CASSTLTGTGETQYF
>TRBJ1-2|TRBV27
CASSSHTYGYTF
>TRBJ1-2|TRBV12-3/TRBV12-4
CASSLSVFGTAVGYTF
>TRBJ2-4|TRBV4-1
CASSQDFLAGTAKNIQYF
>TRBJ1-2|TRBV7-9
CASSRSGTYYGYTF
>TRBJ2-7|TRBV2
CASRGGTSSYEQYF
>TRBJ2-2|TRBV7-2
CASSFRQGQLTGELFF
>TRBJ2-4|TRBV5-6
CASSIDRGLGNIQYF
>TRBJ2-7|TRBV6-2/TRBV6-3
CASSYSGRQPYEQYF
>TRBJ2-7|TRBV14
CAGSQDLLYEQYF
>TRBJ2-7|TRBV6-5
CASKARLAGGLEQYF
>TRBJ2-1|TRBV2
CASSPGGWEQFF
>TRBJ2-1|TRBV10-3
CASGTTSYNEQFF
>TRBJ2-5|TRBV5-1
CASSSSSGGAETQYF
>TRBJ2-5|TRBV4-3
CASSQEVGTVEETQYF
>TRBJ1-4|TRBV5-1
CASHDRATNEKLFF
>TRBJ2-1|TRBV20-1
CSAREHNEQFF
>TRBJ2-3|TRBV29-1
CSVNRDGYTDTQYF
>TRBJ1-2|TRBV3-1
CASSHQYPGVTYGYTF
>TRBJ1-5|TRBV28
CASSFGTASLYRPQHF
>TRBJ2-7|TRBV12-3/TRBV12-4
CASSPSGGYNEQYF